Following are 18 T cell receptor beta chains from one sample sequenced in a study of radiation and T cells in renal cell carcinoma. The method was immunoSEQ multiplex PCR; TCRdb's version includes in-frame clones alone and lacks a portion of them. This table has tens of thousands of clones, 78% appearing once. Time point of the sample: baseline pretreatment blood. Described treatment: 15 Gy SBRT to primary tumor, nephrectomy 4 weeks later. Sequencing used blood, obtained from a patient whose treatment included radiotherapy and nephrectomy. The receptors come from a man in his 60s with renal cell carcinoma.

This clone was found a few times. The chain uses TRBV14 and TRBJ2-1, with D possibly being TRBD1 (5 bases). V lost 4 bases, J lost 10 bases, and 8 bases lay in between. The CDR3 loop spans 11 amino acids. Germline loops: CDR1 SGHDN, CDR2 FVKESK. The CDR3 DNA sequence: TGTGCCAGCAGCCCCTACAGGGAGCAGTTCTTC. Translating gives CASSPYREQFF.

This clone is termed medium-sized. The chain has TRBV27 and TRBJ2-2, with D tentatively TRBD2 (5 bases). The germline V gene has CDR1 MNHEY and CDR2 SMNVEV (reference sequence). The CDR3 has 15 amino acids. The ends were cut back, 6 bases at V and 3 bases at J, with 14 bases in the middle. CDR3 amino acids: CASSHGRDYTGELFF. CDR3 sequence (DNA): TGTGCCAGCAGCCATGGCCGGGATTACACCGGGGAGCTGTTTTTT.

The chain couples TRBV6-5 to TRBJ2-2; TRBD1 matches at 10 bases. Unmatched junction bases numbered 2, after V lost 1 base and J lost 6 bases. Germline V lookup: CDR1 MNHEY, CDR2 SVGAGI. This CDR3 spans 15 amino acids. CDR3 protein: CASSYFDRGPGELFF. In DNA, the CDR3 is TGTGCCAGCAGTTACTTCGACAGGGGGCCCGGGGAGCTGTTTTTT.

This clone came up once. V and J are TRBV27 and TRBJ1-5, with 7 bases fitting TRBD1. V lost 5 bases and J lost 6; bases outside the gene matches: 10. The CDR3 extends over 15 amino acids. Per germline, CDR1 MNHEY and CDR2 SMNVEV (reference sequence). CDR3 residues: CASSPFYRGGQPQHF. The CDR3 DNA sequence: TGTGCCAGCAGTCCATTTTACAGGGGCGGTCAGCCCCAGCATTTT.

This clone was picked up one time. The chain joins TRBV7-8 to TRBJ2-5, with no clear D. This CDR3 region has 13 residues. CDR1 SGHVS and CDR2 FQNEAQ come from the germline V gene. V lost 8 bases to trimming and J lost 2 bases, with 12 bases between them. Written as DNA, the CDR3 is TGTGCCAGCCGATGGCTGCTACAAGAGACCCAGTACTTC. Translation: CASRWLLQETQYF.

The J gene is TRBJ2-3, the V gene TRBV4-1, with TRBD2 identical over 12 bases. With V trimmed by 0 bases and J by 4 bases, 11 bases remained unmatched. Germline assignment: CDR1 MGHRA and CDR2 YSYEKL. This CDR3 is 19 amino acids long. This CDR3 reads CASSQDSPLAGGPSDTQYF. DNA of the CDR3: TGCGCCAGCAGCCAAGATTCCCCCCTAGCGGGAGGGCCTTCAGATACGCAGTATTTT.

The CDR3 nucleotides read TGTGCCAGCAGCTTGGCCTCGGGGGTAGGCTACACCTTC. Translated: CASSLASGVGYTF. V is TRBV5-4 and J is TRBJ1-2, with a tentative D call TRBD1 (5 bases). The CDR3 runs to 13 residues. From germline, CDR1 is SGHNT and CDR2 YYREEE (reference sequence). V was pared by 0 bases and J by 8 bases, with 11 bases between.

The rearrangement joins TRBV30 to TRBJ1-3, with TRBD1 identical over 8 bases. Germline V gene data show CDR1 as GTSNPN and CDR2 as SVGIG (reference sequence). The CDR3 runs 15 residues. V shed 2 bases, J shed 3 bases, and the junction held 6 bases outside the gene matches. The CDR3 spells CAWSRLGQGGNTIYF. The CDR3 coding sequence is TGTGCCTGGAGTCGACTCGGACAGGGTGGAAACACCATATATTTT.

CDR3 DNA sequence: TGTGCCAGCAGCGCGGGACAAGCCTACGAGCAGTACGTC. Protein sequence: CASSAGQAYEQYV. V and J are TRBV6-1 and TRBJ2-7; either TRBD1 or TRBD2 may supply D (6 bases each). The germline V gene encodes CDR1 MNHNS and CDR2 SASEGT. This CDR3 is built from 13 residues. Trimming stripped 6 bases from V and 2 bases from J, with 11 bases between.

V usage is TRBV27 and J usage is TRBJ2-1; D possibly uses TRBD1 or TRBD2 (5 bases each). The CDR3 is made up of 15 amino acids. CDR1 is MNHEY, CDR2 SMNVEV, per germline (reference sequence). Deletions cut 5 bases from V and 4 bases from J, with 15 bases between. The CDR3 bases are TGTGCCAGCAGTGCAACCGGGACGGGATACAATGAGCAGTTCTTC. This gives the protein CASSATGTGYNEQFF.

This chain connects TRBV13 to TRBJ1-1; D gene ambiguous. There are 15 residues in the CDR3. Germline CDR1 PRHDT, CDR2 FYEKMQ (reference sequence). V was clipped by 5 bases and J by 3 bases, with 16 bases between them. CDR3: CASSPRPIADTEAFF. For the CDR3, the DNA is TGTGCCAGCAGCCCACGGCCCATTGCCGACACTGAAGCTTTCTTT.

The chain couples TRBV10-2 to TRBJ2-5; D unclear. V shed 0 bases and J shed 4 bases, with 9 bases lying between them. The CDR3 contains 14 residues. Germline loops: CDR1 WSHSY, CDR2 SAAADI. The CDR3 region is CASSESTLRETQYF. The CDR3 DNA is TGCGCCAGCAGTGAGTCGACTCTCCGAGAGACCCAGTACTTC.

The rearrangement links TRBV6-5 to TRBJ1-5; D unclear. The CDR3 sequence is 12 residues long. In germline, CDR1 is MNHEY, CDR2 SVGAGI. The V gene lost 5 bases and the J gene lost 7 bases, with 9 bases spanning the gap. The DNA of the CDR3 is TGTGCCAGCAGTGAAATGCAGCAGCCCCAGCATTTT. This translates into CASSEMQQPQHF.

This clone was observed a few times. This chain links TRBV18 with TRBJ1-1, with D hard to call. This CDR3 is 14 amino acids long. Per the germline V gene, CDR1 is KGHSH and CDR2 is LQKENI. V gave up 4 bases and J gave up 1 base, with 10 bases separating them. CDR3: CASSQTDGNTEAFF. The DNA for the CDR3 is TGTGCCAGCTCACAAACGGACGGGAACACTGAAGCTTTCTTT.

This chain connects TRBV6-1 to TRBJ1-4; 7 bases align to TRBD1. Germline assignment: CDR1 MNHNS and CDR2 SASEGT. The V segment lost 3 bases and the J segment 3 bases; nucleotides outside the gene matches: 1. CDR3 length: 14 amino acids. CDR3 DNA sequence: TGTGCCAGCAGTGATGGGACAGCTAATGAAAAACTGTTTTTT. It codes for CASSDGTANEKLFF.

This clone was observed a handful of times. The chain uses TRBV5-1 and TRBJ1-3, with no clear D. CDR1 is SGHRS and CDR2 is YFSETQ in the germline V gene. CDR3 length: 16 amino acids. Deletions cut 4 bases from V and 0 bases from J, with 14 bases between. CDR3 in amino acids: CASSETTASSGNTIYF. CDR3 nucleotide sequence: TGCGCCAGCAGCGAGACGACGGCGAGCTCTGGAAACACCATATATTTT.

The rearrangement links TRBV5-1 to TRBJ2-2; D unresolved. V lost 5 bases, J lost 0 bases, and 11 bases lay in between. CDR3 length equals 15 residues. Germline CDR1 and CDR2: SGHRS and YFSETQ. CDR3 residues: CASRLTGANTGELFF. The CDR3 DNA reads TGCGCCAGCAGACTGACTGGCGCGAACACCGGGGAGCTGTTTTTT.

The rearrangement joins TRBV6-6 to TRBJ1-6; D may be TRBD1 (5 bases). The CDR3 sequence is 14 residues long. CDR1 MNHNY and CDR2 SVGAGI come from the germline V gene (reference sequence). Trimming shortened V by 2 bases and J by 8 bases, and 10 bases separated the two germline ends. The DNA of the CDR3 is TGTGCCAGCAGTTACGTGGGGACCCATTCACCCCTCCACTTT. It is translated as CASSYVGTHSPLHF.